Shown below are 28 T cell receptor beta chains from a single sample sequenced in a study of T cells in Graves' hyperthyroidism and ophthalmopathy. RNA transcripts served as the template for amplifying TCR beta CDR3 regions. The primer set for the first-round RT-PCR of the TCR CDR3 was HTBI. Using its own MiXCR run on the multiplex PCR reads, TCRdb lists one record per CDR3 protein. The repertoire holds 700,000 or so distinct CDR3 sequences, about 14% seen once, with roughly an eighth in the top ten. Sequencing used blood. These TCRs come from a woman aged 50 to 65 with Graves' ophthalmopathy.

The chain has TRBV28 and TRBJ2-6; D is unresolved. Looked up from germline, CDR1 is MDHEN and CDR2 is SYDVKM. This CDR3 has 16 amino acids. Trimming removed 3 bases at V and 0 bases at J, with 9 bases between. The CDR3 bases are TGTGCCAGCAGTTTGGTCAAATACTCTGGGGCCAACGTCCTGACTTTC. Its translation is CASSLVKYSGANVLTF.

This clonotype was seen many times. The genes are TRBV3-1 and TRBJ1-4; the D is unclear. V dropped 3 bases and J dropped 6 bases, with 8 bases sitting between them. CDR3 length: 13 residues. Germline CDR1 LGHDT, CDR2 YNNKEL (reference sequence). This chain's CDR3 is CASSQAAYEKLFF. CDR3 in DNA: TGTGCCAGCAGCCAGGCGGCGTATGAAAAACTGTTTTTT. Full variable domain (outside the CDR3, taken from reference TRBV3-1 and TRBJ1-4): DTAVSQTPKYLVTQMGNDKSIKCEQNLGHDTMYWYKQDSKKFLKIMFSYNNKELIINETVPNRFSPKSPDKAHLNLHINSLELGDSAVYFCASSQAAYEKLFFGSGTQLSVL.

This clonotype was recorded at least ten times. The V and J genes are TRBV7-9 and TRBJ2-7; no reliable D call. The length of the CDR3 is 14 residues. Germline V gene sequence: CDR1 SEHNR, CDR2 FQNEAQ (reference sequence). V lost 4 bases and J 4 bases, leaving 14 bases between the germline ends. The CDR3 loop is CASSSQIYIYEQYF. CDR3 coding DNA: TGTGCCAGCAGCTCCCAGATATACATTTACGAGCAGTACTTC.

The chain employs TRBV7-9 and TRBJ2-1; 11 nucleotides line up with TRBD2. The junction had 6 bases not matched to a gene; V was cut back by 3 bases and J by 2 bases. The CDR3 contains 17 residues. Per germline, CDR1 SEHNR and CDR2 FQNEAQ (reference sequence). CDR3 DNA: TGTGCCAGCAGCTTTTCCGGGACTAGCGGAACCTACAATGAGCAGTTCTTC. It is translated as CASSFSGTSGTYNEQFF. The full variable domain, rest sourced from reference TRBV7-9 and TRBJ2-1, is DTGVSQNPRHKITKRGQNVTFRCDPISEHNRLYWYRQTLGQGPEFLTYFQNEAQLEKSRLLSDRFSAERPKGSFSTLEIQRTEQGDSAMYLCASSFSGTSGTYNEQFFGPGTRLTVL.

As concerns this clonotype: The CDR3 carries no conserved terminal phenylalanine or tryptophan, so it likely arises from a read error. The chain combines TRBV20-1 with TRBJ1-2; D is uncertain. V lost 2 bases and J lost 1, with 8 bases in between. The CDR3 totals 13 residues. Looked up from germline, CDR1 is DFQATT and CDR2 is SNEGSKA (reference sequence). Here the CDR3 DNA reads TGCAGTGCTAGACGGGAAAATAACTATGGCTACACCTCC. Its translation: CSARRENNYGYTS.

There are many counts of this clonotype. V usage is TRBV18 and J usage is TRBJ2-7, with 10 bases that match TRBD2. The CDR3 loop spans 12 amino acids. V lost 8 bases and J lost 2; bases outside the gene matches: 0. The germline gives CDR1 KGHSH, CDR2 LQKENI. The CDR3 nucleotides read TGTGCCAGCACTAGCGGGACCTACGAGCAGTACTTC. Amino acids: CASTSGTYEQYF.

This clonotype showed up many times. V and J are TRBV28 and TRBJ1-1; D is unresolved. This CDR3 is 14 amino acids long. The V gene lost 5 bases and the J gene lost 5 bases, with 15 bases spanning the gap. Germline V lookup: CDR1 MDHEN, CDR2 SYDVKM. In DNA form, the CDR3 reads TGTGCCAGCAGTCCCCGGTTGGGAGATACTGAAGCTTTCTTT. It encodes CASSPRLGDTEAFF.

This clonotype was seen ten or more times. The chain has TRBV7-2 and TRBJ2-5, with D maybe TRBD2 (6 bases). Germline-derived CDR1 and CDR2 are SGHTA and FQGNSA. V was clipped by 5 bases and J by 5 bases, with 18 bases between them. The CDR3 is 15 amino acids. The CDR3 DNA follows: TGTGCCAGCAGCCTAGGAGGGTCGGGTATTGAGACCCAGTACTTC. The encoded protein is CASSLGGSGIETQYF.

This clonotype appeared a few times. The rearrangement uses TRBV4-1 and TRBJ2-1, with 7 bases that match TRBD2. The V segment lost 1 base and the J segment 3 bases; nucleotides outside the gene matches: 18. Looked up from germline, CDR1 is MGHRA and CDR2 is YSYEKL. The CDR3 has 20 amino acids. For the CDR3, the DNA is TGCGCCAGCAGCCAAGTCGGAAGATCTAGCGGAAAGAAGATCTACAATGAGCAGTTCTTC. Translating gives CASSQVGRSSGKKIYNEQFF.

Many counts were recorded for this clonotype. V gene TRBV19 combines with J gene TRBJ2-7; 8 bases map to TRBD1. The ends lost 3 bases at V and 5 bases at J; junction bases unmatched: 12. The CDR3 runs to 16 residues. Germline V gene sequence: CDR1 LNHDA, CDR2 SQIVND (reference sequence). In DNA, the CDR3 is TGTGCCAGTAGTATTCAGGGGGCTGTGACTAAGAACGAGCAGTACTTC. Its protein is CASSIQGAVTKNEQYF.

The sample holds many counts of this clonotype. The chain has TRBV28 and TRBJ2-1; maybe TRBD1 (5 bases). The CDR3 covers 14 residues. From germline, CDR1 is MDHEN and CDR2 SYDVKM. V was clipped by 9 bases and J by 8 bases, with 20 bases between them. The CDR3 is CASRYLIGADEQFF. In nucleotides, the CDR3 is TGTGCCAGTCGCTATTTAATTGGGGCGGATGAGCAGTTCTTC.

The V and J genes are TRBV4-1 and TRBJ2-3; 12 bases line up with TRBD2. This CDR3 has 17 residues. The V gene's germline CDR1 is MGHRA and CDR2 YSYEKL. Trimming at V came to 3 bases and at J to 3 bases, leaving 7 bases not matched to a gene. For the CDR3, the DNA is TGCGCCAGCAGCCACCGAGCTAGCGGGAGGGGTACAGATACGCAGTATTTT. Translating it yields CASSHRASGRGTDTQYF.

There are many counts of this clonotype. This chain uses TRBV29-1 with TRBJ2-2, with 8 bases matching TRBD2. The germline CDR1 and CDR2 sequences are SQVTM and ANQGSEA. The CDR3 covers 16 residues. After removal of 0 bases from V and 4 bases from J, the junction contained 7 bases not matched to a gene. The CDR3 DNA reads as TGCAGCGTTGAAGATGGACGCGGGAGGACCACCGGGGAGCTGTTTTTT. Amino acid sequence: CSVEDGRGRTTGELFF.

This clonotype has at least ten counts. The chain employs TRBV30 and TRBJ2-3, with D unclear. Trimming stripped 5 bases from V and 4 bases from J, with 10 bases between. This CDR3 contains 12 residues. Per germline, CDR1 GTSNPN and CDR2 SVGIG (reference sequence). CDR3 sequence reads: CAWLTRPDTQYF. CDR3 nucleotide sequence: TGTGCCTGGTTAACACGGCCAGATACGCAGTATTTT. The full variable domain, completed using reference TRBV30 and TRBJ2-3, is SQTIHQWPATLVQPVGSPLSLECTVEGTSNPNLYWYRQAAGRGLQLLFYSVGIGQISSEVPQNLSASRPQDRQFILSSKKLLLSDSGFYLCAWLTRPDTQYFGPGTRLTVL.

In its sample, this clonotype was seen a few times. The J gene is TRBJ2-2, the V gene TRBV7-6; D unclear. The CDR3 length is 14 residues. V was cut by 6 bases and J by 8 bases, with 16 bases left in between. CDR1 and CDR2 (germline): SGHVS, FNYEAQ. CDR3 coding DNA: TGTGCCAGCAGGCAAGACCCGCGACCTGGGGAGCTGTTTTTT. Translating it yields CASRQDPRPGELFF. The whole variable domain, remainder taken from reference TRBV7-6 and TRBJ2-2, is GAGVSQSPRYKVTKRGQDVALRCDPISGHVSLYWYRQALGQGPEFLTYFNYEAQQDKSGLPNDRFSAERPEGSISTLTIQRTEQRDSAMYRCASRQDPRPGELFFGEGSRLTVL.

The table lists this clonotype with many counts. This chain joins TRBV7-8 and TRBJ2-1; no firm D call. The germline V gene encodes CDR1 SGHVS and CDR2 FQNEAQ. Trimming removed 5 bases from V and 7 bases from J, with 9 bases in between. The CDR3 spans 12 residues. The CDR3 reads CASSDRRNEQFF. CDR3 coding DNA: TGTGCCAGCAGCGACCGGCGGAATGAGCAGTTCTTC.

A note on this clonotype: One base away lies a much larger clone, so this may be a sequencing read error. This CDR3 is CASSPLWGHNEQFF. In nucleotides, the CDR3 is TGTGCCAGCAGTCCCCTATGGGGCCACAATGAGCAGTTCTTC. This chain connects TRBV28 to TRBJ2-1; D is perhaps TRBD1 (5 bases). CDR3 size: 14 residues. Germline values: CDR1 MDHEN, CDR2 SYDVKM. Trimming took 5 bases from V and 5 from J, leaving 13 bases between them. The entire variable domain, with the rest obtained from reference TRBV28 and TRBJ2-1, is as follows: DVKVTQSSRYLVKRTGEKVFLECVQDMDHENMFWYRQDPGLGLRLIYFSYDVKMKEKGDIPEGYSVSREKKERFSLILESASTNQTSMYLCASSPLWGHNEQFFGPGTRLTVL.

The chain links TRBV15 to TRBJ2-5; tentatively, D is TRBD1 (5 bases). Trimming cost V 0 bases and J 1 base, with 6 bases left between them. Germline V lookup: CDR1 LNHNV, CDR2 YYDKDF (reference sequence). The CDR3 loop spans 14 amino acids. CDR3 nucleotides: TGTGCCACCAGCAGAGACAGGGTCCAAGAGACCCAGTACTTC. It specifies CATSRDRVQETQYF.

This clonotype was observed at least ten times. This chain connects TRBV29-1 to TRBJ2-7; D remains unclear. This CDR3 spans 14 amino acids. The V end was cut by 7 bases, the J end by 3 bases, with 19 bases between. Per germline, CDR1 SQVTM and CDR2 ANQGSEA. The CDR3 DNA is TGCAGCGAGATATCTGTAGTGGACGTCTACGAGCAGTACTTC. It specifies CSEISVVDVYEQYF.

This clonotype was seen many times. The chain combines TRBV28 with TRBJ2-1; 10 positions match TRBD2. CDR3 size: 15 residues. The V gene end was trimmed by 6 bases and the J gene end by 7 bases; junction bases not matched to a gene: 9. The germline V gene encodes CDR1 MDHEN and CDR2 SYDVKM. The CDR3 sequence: CASRNLAGDINEQFF. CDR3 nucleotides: TGTGCCAGCAGAAATCTAGCGGGAGATATAAATGAGCAGTTCTTC.

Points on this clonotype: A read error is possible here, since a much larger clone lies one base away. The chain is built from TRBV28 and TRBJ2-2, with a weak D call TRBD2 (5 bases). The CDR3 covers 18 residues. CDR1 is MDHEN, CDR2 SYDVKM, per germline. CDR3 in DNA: TGTGCCAGCAGTTTATCCAAGATTGGGCGGAAGAACACCGGGGAGCCGTTTTTT. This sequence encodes CASSLSKIGRKNTGEPFF.

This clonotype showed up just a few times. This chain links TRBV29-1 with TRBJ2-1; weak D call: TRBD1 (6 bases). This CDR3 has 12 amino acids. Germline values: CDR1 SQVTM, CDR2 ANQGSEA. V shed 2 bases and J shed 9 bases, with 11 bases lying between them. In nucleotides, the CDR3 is TGCAGCGTTGAATCCAGGGGCTTTGAGCAGTTCTTC. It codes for CSVESRGFEQFF.

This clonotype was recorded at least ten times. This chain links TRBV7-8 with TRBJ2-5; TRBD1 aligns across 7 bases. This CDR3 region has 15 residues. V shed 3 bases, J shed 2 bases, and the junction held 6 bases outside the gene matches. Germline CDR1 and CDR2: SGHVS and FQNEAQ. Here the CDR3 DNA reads TGTGCCAGCAGCTTTCCCAGGGGGACACAAGAGACCCAGTACTTC. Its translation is CASSFPRGTQETQYF.

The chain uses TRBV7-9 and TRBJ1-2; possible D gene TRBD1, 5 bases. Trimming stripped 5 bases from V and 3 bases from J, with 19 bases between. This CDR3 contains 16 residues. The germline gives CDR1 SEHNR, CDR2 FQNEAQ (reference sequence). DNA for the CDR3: TGTGCCAGCAGCCCAGGGCCAAGGGCACGAGACTATGGCTACACCTTC. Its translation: CASSPGPRARDYGYTF.

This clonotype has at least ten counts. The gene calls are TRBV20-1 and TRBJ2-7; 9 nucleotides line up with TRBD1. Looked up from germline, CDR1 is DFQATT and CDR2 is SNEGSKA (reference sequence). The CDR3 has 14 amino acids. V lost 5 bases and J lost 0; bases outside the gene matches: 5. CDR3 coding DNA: TGCAGTGCTCACCCGACAGGGGGCTCCTACGAGCAGTACTTC. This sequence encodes CSAHPTGGSYEQYF.

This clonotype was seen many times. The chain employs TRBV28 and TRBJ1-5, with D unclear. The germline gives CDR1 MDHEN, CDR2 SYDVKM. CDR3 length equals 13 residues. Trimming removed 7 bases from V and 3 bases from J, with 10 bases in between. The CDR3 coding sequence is TGTGCCAGCAACCGGGGTATCAATCAGCCCCAGCATTTT. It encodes CASNRGINQPQHF.

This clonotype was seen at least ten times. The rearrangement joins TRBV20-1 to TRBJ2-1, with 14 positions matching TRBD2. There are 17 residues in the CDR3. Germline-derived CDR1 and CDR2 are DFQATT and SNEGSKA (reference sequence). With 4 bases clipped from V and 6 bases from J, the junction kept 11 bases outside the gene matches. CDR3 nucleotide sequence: TGCAGTGCTACATCTGCCGGGACTAGCGGGAGTATCAATGAGCAGTTCTTC. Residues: CSATSAGTSGSINEQFF.

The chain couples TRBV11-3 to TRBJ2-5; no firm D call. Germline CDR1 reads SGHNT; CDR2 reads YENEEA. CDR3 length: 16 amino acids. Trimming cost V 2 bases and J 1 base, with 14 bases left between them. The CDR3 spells CASSLILSAIQETQYF. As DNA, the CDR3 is TGTGCCAGCAGCTTAATTCTCAGCGCAATCCAAGAGACCCAGTACTTC. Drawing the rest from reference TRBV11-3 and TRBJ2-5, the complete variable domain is EAGVVQSPRYKIIEKKQPVAFWCNPISGHNTLYWYLQNLGQGPELLIRYENEEAVDDSQLPKDRFSAERLKGVDSTLKIQPAELGDSAVYLCASSLILSAIQETQYFGPGTRLLVL.